Presented here are 2 T cell receptor beta chains from one specimen sequenced in a study of shared clonotypes between healthy human individuals. Only in-frame clones appear in the TCRdb table, and some are missing; sequencing was by immunoSEQ multiplex PCR. The sample holds roughly 1.4 million clones, approximately 98.5% seen once. The sequenced sample consisted of naive CD4+ T cells sorted from blood. The subset was: CD45RA+ positively selected. The receptors originated from a man aged 25-40 years in good health.

The chain employs TRBV2 and TRBJ2-1; 14 positions match TRBD2. Trimming removed 7 bases from V and 2 bases from J; junction bases left unmatched: 4. Germline lookup yields CDR1 SNHLY and CDR2 FYNNEI. CDR3 length equals 16 residues. Written as DNA, the CDR3 is TGTGCCAGCAAGGGGACTAGCGGGAGACCCTACAATGAGCAGTTCTTC. Its protein product is CASKGTSGRPYNEQFF.

The rearrangement uses TRBV7-2 and TRBJ1-2; TRBD1 might be the D (5 bases). Germline CDR1 and CDR2: SGHTA and FQGNSA. V was cut by 1 base and J by 0 bases, with 9 bases left in between. CDR3 length equals 15 residues. The CDR3 sequence is CASSLEGVSNYGYTF. CDR3 nucleotide sequence: TGTGCCAGCAGCTTAGAAGGGGTTTCTAACTATGGCTACACCTTC.